This T cell receptor beta chain was identified in a study of cytomegalovirus exposure and HLA in healthy donors (dated by TCRdb to between 2016 and 2019). Regarding the study in general: According to a later analysis, one platform produced both the roughly 120 validation repertoires and the roughly 650 repertoires of the first cohort. To predict cytomegalovirus infection status, the study combined high-throughput TCR immunosequencing, statistical association of individual TCRs with disease status, and machine learning. The aim of the study was to test whether cataloging public T cell receptors could identify signatures of past pathogen exposure. Along with the roughly 700-subject first cohort, a separate validation cohort of over a hundred different subjects was used. Broad study findings and their caveats: According to the authors, the approach could potentially be generalized to other disease states and immunological phenotypes. Three of the identified cytomegalovirus-associated TCR beta chains were confirmed in vitro to be specific for cytomegalovirus antigens. In both the original and validation cohorts, the classifier was reported to diagnose cytomegalovirus status with high specificity and sensitivity. In the study, 150 to 200 TCR beta chains were listed as associated with cytomegalovirus. In a later analysis, TCRs clustered in the first cohort were found to also tend to co-occur in the roughly 110 validation repertoires, with 94% of cluster scores above 0. Most TCR sequences were observed very rarely across donors, whereas some public TCRs were present in many individuals. A later analysis lacked HLA typing for the validation cohort, so it scored co-occurrence in that cohort across all 110 or so repertoires.

Notes on this clone: This receptor's antigen is unknown. No quality values exist for individual bases; no much larger clone is one base distant.

The donors were included in the validation cohort of roughly 120 subjects, a group kept apart from the approximately 670-subject first cohort. The receptor library was made with the immunoSEQ multiplex PCR assay. On the authors' methods: To diagnose cytomegalovirus status from the catalog of TCR beta chain sequences, a statistical classification framework was built. The immuneACCESS repertoire file appears here via TCRdb, limited to in-frame rearrangements. These files lack a portion of the clones; in checked studies, under half of the deficit traces to unresolved V genes, and the cause of the others is not known. The D gene and trimming were derived from the DNA, and the V and J assignments and clone size from that table. The sample table contains about 100,000 clones; only one count was recorded for under 97% of them. Together, the top ten hold roughly 0.67% of the sample. Input material: PBMCs. The TCR sequence derives from a young woman in good health and CMV-seronegative.

The CDR3 region has the sequence CASSKVDRGEEKLFF. The DNA sequence follows: TGTGCCAGTAGTAAGGTCGACAGGGGTGAAGAAAAACTGTTTTTT. This receptor chain uses TRBV19 and TRBJ1-4; 8 bases in the junction line up with TRBD1. At the junction V is shortened by 4 bases and J by 8 bases; bases outside the gene matches: 9. Inclusive of the bounding cysteine and phenylalanine, the CDR3 is 15 residues long. This entry keeps only the CDR3 DNA: 45 bases, framed from base 1. The germline V gene (reference sequence) gives CDR1 as LNHDA and CDR2 as SQIVND.